This is a list of T cell receptor beta chains from one sample in a study of early stage breast cancer tumors. Sequencing was performed with immunoSEQ multiplex PCR; in TCRdb, only in-frame clones are kept and a portion is missing. This table has 69,000 or so clones, 65% to 85% appearing once. Sample: blood. The receptors originated from a person aged 40-50 years with breast cancer. Each CDR3 is given with its conserved first and last residue. D genes are given only for firm matches. Rows give clone size only sometimes, using once, few, many, or a class for an expanded clone.

>TRBD1|.|TRBV4-1|TRBJ1-2
TGCGCCAGCAGCCAAGTTTTCGACAGGGCGGTGAAGGGCTACACCTTC
CASSQVFDRAVKGYTF
>.|.|TRBV28|TRBJ1-2
TGTGCCAGCAGTCCCTTCCCGGGACCAAGGGGTGGCTACACCTTC
CASSPFPGPRGGYTF
>.|.|TRBV5-4|TRBJ1-2
TGTGCCAGCAGCTTGGGGTGGCCGATTAACTATGGCTACACCTTC
CASSLGWPINYGYTF
>.|.|TRBV11-2|TRBJ1-1
TGTGCCAGCAGCTTAGGGGCAGCAAACACTGAAGCTTTCTTT
CASSLGAANTEAFF
>.|.|TRBV5-1|TRBJ1-1
TGCGCCAGCAGCTTGGGATCAGAGGGGCTGAACACTGAAGCTTTCTTT
CASSLGSEGLNTEAFF
>.|.|TRBV7-8|TRBJ1-4
TGTGCCAGCAGCTCACAGGGAGTCGAAAAACTGTTTTTT
CASSSQGVEKLFF
>TRBD1|.|TRBV5-1|TRBJ1-1
TGCGCCAGCAGCTCGGGACAGGGTGGAGGGAACACTGAAGCTTTCTTT
CASSSGQGGGNTEAFF
>.|.|TRBV5-6|TRBJ2-3
TGTGCCAGCAGTCGGACCCTTAGCACAGATACGCAGTATTTT
CASSRTLSTDTQYF
>.|.|TRBV5-5|TRBJ1-1
TGTGCCAGCAGCTTGGTTGGGGAGAACACTGAAGCTTTCTTT
CASSLVGENTEAFF
>.|.|TRBV18|TRBJ2-7
TGTGCCAGCTCAAGCCTGGGACAATCCTACGAGCAGTACTTC
CASSSLGQSYEQYF
>.|.|TRBV5-1|TRBJ2-3
TGCGCCAGCAGCTTCGGGCAGTCCACAGATACGCAGTATTTT
CASSFGQSTDTQYF
>.|.|TRBV28|TRBJ1-2
TGTGCCAGCAGTTCCTCCGGGCCCGCTTATGGCTACACCTTC
CASSSSGPAYGYTF
>.|.|TRBV7-9|TRBJ2-3
TGTGCCAGCAGCCCCGGGACTTCGCGGGACACAGATACGCAGTATTTT
CASSPGTSRDTDTQYF
>TRBD1|.|TRBV5-6|TRBJ2-7
TGTGCCAGCAGCCCGGGACAGGGGGACTACGAGCAGTACTTC
CASSPGQGDYEQYF
>.|.|TRBV13|TRBJ2-1
TGTGCCAGCAGAAGAGCGACCTACAATGAGCAGTTCTTC
CASRRATYNEQFF
>TRBD2|.|TRBV7-3|TRBJ2-1
TGTGCCAGCAGCTTAATGACTAGCGGGAGGAATGAGCAGTTCTTC
CASSLMTSGRNEQFF
>.|.|TRBV28|TRBJ2-5
TGTGCCAGCAGTTTAAGGGGAGGGGGACCCCAAGAGACCCAGTACTTC
CASSLRGGGPQETQYF
>.|.|TRBV19|TRBJ2-7
TGTGCCAGTAGTATTGCCAACGAGCAGTACTTC
CASSIANEQYF
>.|.|TRBV7-9|TRBJ2-1
TGTGCCAGCAGACTAGGGGGAGCCCCCGAAGAGTTCTTC
CASRLGGAPEEFF
>TRBD1|once|TRBV18|TRBJ2-1
TGTGCCAGCTCAACCGGGACAGGGTACGATGAGCAGTTCTTC
CASSTGTGYDEQFF
>.|.|TRBV15|TRBJ2-7
TGTGCCACCAGCAGAGGAGACAGGACTCGAGAGCAGTACTTC
CATSRGDRTREQYF
>.|.|TRBV5-1|TRBJ2-1
TGCGCCAGCAGCATGGGGGACCACAACAATGAGCAGTTCTTC
CASSMGDHNNEQFF
>.|.|TRBV11-2|TRBJ1-1
TGTGCCAGCAGCCAGACCACTGGGGGGGTTGAAGCTTTCTTT
CASSQTTGGVEAFF
>.|.|TRBV5-1|TRBJ1-3
TGCGCCAGCAGCTTGGACGGGGGCTCTGGAAACACCATATATTTT
CASSLDGGSGNTIYF
>TRBD1|.|TRBV27|TRBJ2-7
TGTGCCAGCAGGCCCGGGACAGCGGCTCTCTACGAGCAGTACTTC
CASRPGTAALYEQYF
>.|.|TRBV5-1|TRBJ1-3
TGCGCCAGCAGCTTGGATGGGACTGGAAACACCATATATTTT
CASSLDGTGNTIYF
>TRBD1|.|TRBV4-1|TRBJ2-2
TGCGCCAGCAGCCAAGAGGACAGGGGGAGGCGGGAGCTGTTTTTT
CASSQEDRGRRELFF
>TRBD2|.|TRBV7-3|TRBJ2-1
TGTGCCAGCAGCTTAATACCTAGCGGGTACAATGAGCAGTTCTTC
CASSLIPSGYNEQFF
>TRBD1|.|TRBV16|TRBJ2-7
TGTGCCAGCAGCCAACCGGGACAGGGTATCTACGAGCAGTACTTC
CASSQPGQGIYEQYF
>TRBD2|.|TRBV11-2|TRBJ2-1
TGTGCCAGCAGCTTAGGGGGAGGGAGTGAGCAGTTCTTC
CASSLGGGSEQFF
>.|.|TRBV9|TRBJ2-2
TGTGCCAGCAGCGCACCGGTAGCGGCCCCCACCGGGGAGCTGTTTTTT
CASSAPVAAPTGELFF
>.|.|TRBV15|TRBJ2-7
TGTGCCACCAGCGAGGAACGGGGACTCCTCTACGAGCAGTACTTC
CATSEERGLLYEQYF
>TRBD1|.|TRBV27|TRBJ2-7
TGTGCCAGCAGTTTAAAGCCTCCGGGACAGTCCTACGAGCAGTACTTC
CASSLKPPGQSYEQYF
>TRBD1|.|TRBV25-1|TRBJ2-5
TGTGCCAGCAGTGCTTATTTGACAGGGGGAGGAGAGACCCAGTACTTC
CASSAYLTGGGETQYF
>.|.|TRBV19|TRBJ1-1
TGTGCCAGTAGTATAGATCGGGGCGGGTCTGAAGCTTTCTTT
CASSIDRGGSEAFF
>.|.|TRBV28|TRBJ2-7
TGTGCCAGCAGTTTAGGGGGTTCCCCCTACGAGCAGTACTTC
CASSLGGSPYEQYF
>.|few|TRBV28|TRBJ2-1
TGTGCCAGCAGTTCGCTAGGGACCGCCTACAATGAGCAGTTCTTC
CASSSLGTAYNEQFF
>.|.|TRBV28|TRBJ2-4
TGTGCCAGCAGTCAAAATAATGCCAAAAACATTCAGTACTTC
CASSQNNAKNIQYF
>.|.|TRBV11-2|TRBJ2-5
TGTGCCAGCAGCTTAGGGACGGGGGAGACCCAGTACTTC
CASSLGTGETQYF
>.|.|TRBV11-2|TRBJ1-1
TGTGCCAGCAGCCTCACCGGGGGGAACACTGAAGCTTTCTTT
CASSLTGGNTEAFF
>.|.|TRBV12-5|TRBJ1-1
TGTGCTAGTGGTTTCCGTGGGGGGAACACTGAAGCTTTCTTT
CASGFRGGNTEAFF
>TRBD1|.|TRBV5-1|TRBJ2-7
TGCGCCAGCAGCCTCCAGACAGGACAGGGGACCTACGAGCAGTACTTC
CASSLQTGQGTYEQYF
>.|few|TRBV28|TRBJ1-2
TGTGCCAGCAGTCCGACGAATAACTATGGCTACACCTTC
CASSPTNNYGYTF
>.|.|TRBV5-5|TRBJ2-7
TGTGCCAGCAGCTGGACGTTCTCCTACGAGCAGTACTTC
CASSWTFSYEQYF
>.|.|TRBV7-3|TRBJ2-3
TGTGCCAGCAGCGGGGGAGTGGGAGTGAGCACAGATACGCAGTATTTT
CASSGGVGVSTDTQYF